These 2 T cell receptor beta chains came from one sample sequenced in a study of beta chain features in type 1 diabetes. Since all of the isolated RNA was reverse transcribed, expressed TCRB transcripts were what got sequenced. Clones were read by immunoSEQ multiplex PCR, and TCRdb kept only the in-frame ones, dropping some. This repertoire shows around 500,000 clones, approximately 28% found once; its top ten account for about 0.065%. Sequencing was carried out using naive CD4+ T cells from blood. The origin of the receptors is a man aged 18-30 years in good health.

On this clone itself: This same CDR3 is encoded by further DNA sequences in the sample. The chain couples TRBV10-3 to TRBJ2-1; 8 nucleotides line up with TRBD1. The germline V gene encodes CDR1 ENHRY and CDR2 SYGVKD. CDR3 length: 15 amino acids. Trimming removed 2 bases from V and 2 bases from J; junction bases left unmatched: 2. The CDR3 loop reads CAISEAQGAYNEQFF. CDR3 nucleotides: TGTGCCATCAGTGAGGCACAGGGGGCCTACAATGAGCAGTTCTTC.

This chain joins TRBV29-1 and TRBJ2-3; D tentatively reads TRBD1 or TRBD2 (5 bases each). Germline CDR1 reads SQVTM; CDR2 reads ANQGSEA. V lost 8 bases, J lost 1 base, and 16 bases lay in between. The CDR3 sequence is 14 residues long. This chain's CDR3 is CSLQPGPRTDTQYF. CDR3 sequence (DNA): TGCAGCCTTCAACCGGGACCTCGCACAGATACGCAGTATTTT.